This T cell receptor beta chain emerged from a study of blood T cell repertoires in COVID-19. This table comes from immunoSEQ multiplex PCR, and its TCRdb copy is limited to in-frame clones, with some not included. The table shows around 310,000 clones, with approximately 89% occurring only once. The CDR3 is made up of 18 amino acids. V gave up 1 base and J gave up 1 base, with 17 bases separating them. CDR1 is SGHTA and CDR2 is FQGNSA in the germline V gene. Sequencing input: PBMCs or T cells enriched from blood (not recorded which). The receptor comes from a woman aged 40 to 55 who had recovered from COVID-19. The gene calls are TRBV7-2 and TRBJ2-4, with D hard to call. The CDR3 sequence: CASSLVSGSVGAKNIQYF. CDR3 coding DNA: TGTGCCAGCAGCTTAGTGTCCGGGTCGGTTGGGGCCAAAAACATTCAGTACTTC.